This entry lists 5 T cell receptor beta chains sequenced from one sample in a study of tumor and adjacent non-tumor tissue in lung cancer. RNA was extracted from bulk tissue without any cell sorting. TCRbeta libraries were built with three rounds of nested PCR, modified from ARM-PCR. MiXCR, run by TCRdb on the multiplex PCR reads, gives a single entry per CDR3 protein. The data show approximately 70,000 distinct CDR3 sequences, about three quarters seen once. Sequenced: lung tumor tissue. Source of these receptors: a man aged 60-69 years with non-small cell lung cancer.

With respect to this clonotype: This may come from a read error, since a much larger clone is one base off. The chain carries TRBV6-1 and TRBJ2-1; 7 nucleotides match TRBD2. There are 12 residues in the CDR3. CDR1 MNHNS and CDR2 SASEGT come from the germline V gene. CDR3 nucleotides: TGTGACAGCAGAGATTACAGCGGGAAAGGGTTCTTC. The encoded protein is CDSRDYSGKGFF.

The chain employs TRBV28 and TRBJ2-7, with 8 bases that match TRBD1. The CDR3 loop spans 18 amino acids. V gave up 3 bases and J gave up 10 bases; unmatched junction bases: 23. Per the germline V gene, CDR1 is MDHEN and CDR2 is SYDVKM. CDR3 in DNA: TGTGCCAGCAGTTTGAGCAGGGGGCTCGGGTCCTTTACGGGCGATCAGTACTTC. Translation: CASSLSRGLGSFTGDQYF.

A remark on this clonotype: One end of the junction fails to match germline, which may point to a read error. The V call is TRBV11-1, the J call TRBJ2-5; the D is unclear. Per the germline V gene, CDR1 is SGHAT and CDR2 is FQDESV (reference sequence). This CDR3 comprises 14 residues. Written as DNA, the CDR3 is TGTGCTAGCAGCAAAGACACGTACCAAGAGATCCAGTACTTT. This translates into CASSKDTYQEIQYF.

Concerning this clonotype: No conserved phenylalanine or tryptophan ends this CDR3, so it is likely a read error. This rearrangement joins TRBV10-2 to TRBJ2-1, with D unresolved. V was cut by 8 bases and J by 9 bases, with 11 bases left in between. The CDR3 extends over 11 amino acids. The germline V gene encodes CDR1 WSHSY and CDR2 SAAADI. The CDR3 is CASGSGIEQFS. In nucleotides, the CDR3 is TGCGCCAGCGGCTCTGGGATTGAGCAGTTCTCC.

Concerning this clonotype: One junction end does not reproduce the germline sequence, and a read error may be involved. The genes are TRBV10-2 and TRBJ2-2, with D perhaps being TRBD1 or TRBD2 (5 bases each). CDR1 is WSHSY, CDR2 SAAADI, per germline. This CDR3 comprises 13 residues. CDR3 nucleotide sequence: TGCGCCAGAAACCCGTCATCCCCCAGGGAGCTGCTTTTT. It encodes CARNPSSPRELLF.